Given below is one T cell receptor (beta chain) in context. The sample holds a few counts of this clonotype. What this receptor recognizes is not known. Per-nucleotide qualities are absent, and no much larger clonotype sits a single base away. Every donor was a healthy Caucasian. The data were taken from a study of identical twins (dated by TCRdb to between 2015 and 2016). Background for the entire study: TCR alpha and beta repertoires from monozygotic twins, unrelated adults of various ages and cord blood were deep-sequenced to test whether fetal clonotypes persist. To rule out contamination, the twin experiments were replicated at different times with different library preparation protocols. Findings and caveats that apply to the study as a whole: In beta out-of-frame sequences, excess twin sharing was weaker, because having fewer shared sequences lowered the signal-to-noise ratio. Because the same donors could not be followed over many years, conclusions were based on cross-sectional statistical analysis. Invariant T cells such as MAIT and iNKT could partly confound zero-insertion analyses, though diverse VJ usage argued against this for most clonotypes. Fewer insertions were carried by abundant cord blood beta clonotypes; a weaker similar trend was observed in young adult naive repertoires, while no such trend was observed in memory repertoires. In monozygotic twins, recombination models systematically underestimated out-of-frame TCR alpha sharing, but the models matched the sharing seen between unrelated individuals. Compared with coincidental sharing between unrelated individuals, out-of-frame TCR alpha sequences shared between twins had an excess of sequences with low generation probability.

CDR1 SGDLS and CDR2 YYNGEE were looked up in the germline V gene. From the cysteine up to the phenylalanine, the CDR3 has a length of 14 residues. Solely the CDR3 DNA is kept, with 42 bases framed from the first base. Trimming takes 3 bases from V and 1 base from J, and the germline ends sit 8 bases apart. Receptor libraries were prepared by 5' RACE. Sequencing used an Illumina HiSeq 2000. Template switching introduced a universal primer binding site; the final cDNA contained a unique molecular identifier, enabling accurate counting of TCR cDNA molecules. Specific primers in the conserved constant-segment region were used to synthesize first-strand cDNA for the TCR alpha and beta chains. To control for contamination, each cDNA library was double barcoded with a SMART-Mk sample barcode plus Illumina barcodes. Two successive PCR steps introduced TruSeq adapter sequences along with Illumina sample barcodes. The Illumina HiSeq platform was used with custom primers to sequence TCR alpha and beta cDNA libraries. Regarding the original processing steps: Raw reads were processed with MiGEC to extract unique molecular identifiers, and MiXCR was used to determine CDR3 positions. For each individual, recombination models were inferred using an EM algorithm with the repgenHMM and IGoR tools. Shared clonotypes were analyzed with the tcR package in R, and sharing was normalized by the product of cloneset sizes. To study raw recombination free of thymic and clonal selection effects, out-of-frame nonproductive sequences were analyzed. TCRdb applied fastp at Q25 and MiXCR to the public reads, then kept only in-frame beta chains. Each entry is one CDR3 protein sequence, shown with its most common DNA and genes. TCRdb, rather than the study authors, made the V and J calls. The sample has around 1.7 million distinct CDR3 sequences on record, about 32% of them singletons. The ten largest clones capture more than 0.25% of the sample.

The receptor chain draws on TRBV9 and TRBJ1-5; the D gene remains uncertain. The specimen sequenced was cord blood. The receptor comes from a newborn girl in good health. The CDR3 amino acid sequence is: CASSAGISNQPQHF. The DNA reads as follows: TGTGCCAGCAGCGCAGGAATCAGCAATCAGCCCCAGCATTTT.